The TCR beta chain under discussion was sequenced for a study of T cells in Graves' hyperthyroidism and ophthalmopathy. Study information: Blood was drawn when the patient was first diagnosed and still untreated.

It was RNA transcripts that yielded the amplified TCR beta CDR3 regions. Researchers ran a first-round RT-PCR on the TCR CDR3 using the HTBI primer set. One entry per CDR3 protein, called by TCRdb with MiXCR from the multiplex PCR reads. The table has more than 300,000 distinct CDR3 sequences, under 15% seen once. Stability of Graves' hyperthyroidism was defined as absent ophthalmopathy progression within 18 months. Patients aged 18 to 65 had newly diagnosed hyperthyroidism lasting under 2 months. Trimming removed 4 bases from V and 5 bases from J, with 18 bases in between. The CDR3 runs to 16 residues. Germline V gene data show CDR1 as LGHDT and CDR2 as YNNKEL (reference sequence). This clonotype was counted many times. The target antigen is unknown. Notes on the study in general: A model using 13 V-J features told ophthalmopathy apart from stable hyperthyroidism.

The V and J genes are TRBV3-1 and TRBJ2-1; D tentatively fits TRBD1 or TRBD2 (5 bases each). Sequenced input: blood. This receptor was taken from a woman aged 18-29 years with Graves' hyperthyroidism. CDR3 bases: TGTGCCAGCAGCCCACGCTGGGCAGGGACGGACAATGAGCAGTTCTTC. This gives the protein CASSPRWAGTDNEQFF.